The 30 T cell receptor beta chains presented below share a single source sample, sequenced in a study of shared clonotypes between healthy human individuals (TCRdb year 2020). CD8 naive samples consisted of CD45RO-negative cells that were positively selected for CCR7, yielding a CD45RA+CCR7+ population without TemRA cells. Libraries came from the immunoSEQ multiplex PCR assay. What TCRdb holds here is the immuneACCESS table cut down to in-frame rearrangements. Part of the clones is not present; checked against another copy, under half of the missing clones reflect an unresolved V gene, and the others are unexplained. Across this sample there are around 620,000 clones, with about 95% seen only once. The ten top clones hold over 0.1% of the sample. The sequenced sample consisted of naive CD8+ T cells sorted from blood. The label giving this sample's cell subset or site can be read as: CD45RA+CCR7+. The receptors stem from a woman under 40 in good health.

J is TRBJ2-2 and V is TRBV5-6; unclear D gene. In germline, CDR1 is SGHDT, CDR2 YYEEEE. The CDR3 is made up of 16 amino acids. With 3 bases removed from V and 1 base from J, the gap between germline ends came to 13 bases. DNA for the CDR3: TGTGCCAGCAGCTCACCTCGCGAGTTGAACACCGGGGAGCTGTTTTTT. Translation: CASSSPRELNTGELFF. Full variable domain (rest looked up from reference TRBV5-6 and TRBJ2-2): DAGVTQSPTHLIKTRGQQVTLRCSPKSGHDTVSWYQQALGQGPQFIFQYYEEEERQRGNFPDRFSGHQFPNYSSELNVNALLLGDSALYLCASSSPRELNTGELFFGEGSRLTVL.

CDR3 sequence: CASSFAAGEFTDTQYF. DNA for the CDR3: TGTGCCAGCAGTTTTGCAGCGGGAGAGTTCACAGATACGCAGTATTTT. V is TRBV27 and J is TRBJ2-3, with 8 bases lining up with TRBD2. This CDR3 spans 16 amino acids. The germline V gene encodes CDR1 MNHEY and CDR2 SMNVEV (reference sequence). The V and J ends lost 3 bases and 2 bases, in that order; junction bases with no gene match: 7.

The chain employs TRBV15 and TRBJ2-7; 7 bases are a match to TRBD1. CDR3 length: 14 amino acids. CDR1 LNHNV and CDR2 YYDKDF come from the germline V gene (reference sequence). V lost 5 bases and J lost 2; bases outside the gene matches: 6. CDR3: CATSPTGTTYEQYF. In DNA, the CDR3 is TGTGCCACCAGCCCGACAGGGACCACCTACGAGCAGTACTTC.

This clone showed up just once. This chain connects TRBV6-1 to TRBJ2-4; D is uncertain. This CDR3 has 15 amino acids. Germline assignment: CDR1 MNHNS and CDR2 SASEGT. The V and J ends lost 5 bases and 8 bases respectively, with 19 bases between them. CDR3 protein: CASSPWSSQVDIQYF. The CDR3 DNA is TGTGCCAGCAGTCCCTGGTCTTCCCAGGTAGACATTCAGTACTTC.

This chain uses TRBV14 with TRBJ2-2; possible D gene TRBD1, 5 bases. V lost 0 bases and J 4 bases, leaving 12 bases between the germline ends. The CDR3 runs to 16 residues. CDR1 and CDR2 from the germline V gene are SGHDN and FVKESK. As DNA, the CDR3 is TGTGCCAGCAGCCAAGATCATCCAGGGATCACCGGGGAGCTGTTTTTT. Its translation is CASSQDHPGITGELFF.

The genes are TRBV2 and TRBJ2-1; perhaps D is TRBD1 or TRBD2 (6 bases each). Germline assignment: CDR1 SNHLY and CDR2 FYNNEI. The CDR3 extends over 14 amino acids. Trimming pared 8 bases from V and 9 bases from J, leaving 20 bases between. CDR3 loop: CASAGTSPGVEQFF. The CDR3 bases are TGTGCCAGCGCGGGAACCTCACCAGGGGTTGAGCAGTTCTTC. Using reference TRBV2 and TRBJ2-1 for the parts outside the CDR3, the full variable domain is EPEVTQTPSHQVTQMGQEVILRCVPISNHLYFYWYRQILGQKVEFLVSFYNNEISEKSEIFDDQFSVERPDGSNFTLKIRSTKLEDSAMYFCASAGTSPGVEQFFGPGTRLTVL.

The rearrangement uses TRBV13 and TRBJ2-2, with a weak D call TRBD1 (6 bases). CDR1 is PRHDT and CDR2 is FYEKMQ in the germline V gene (reference sequence). V shed 5 bases and J shed 5 bases, with 9 bases lying between them. This CDR3 is 13 amino acids long. In nucleotides, the CDR3 is TGTGCCAGCAGCCAAGGGACAACCGGGGAGCTGTTTTTT. It specifies CASSQGTTGELFF. Complete variable domain (other parts from reference TRBV13 and TRBJ2-2): AAGVIQSPRHLIKEKRETATLKCYPIPRHDTVYWYQQGPGQDPQFLISFYEKMQSDKGSIPDRFSAQQFSDYHSELNMSSLELGDSALYFCASSQGTTGELFFGEGSRLTVL.

CDR3 in DNA: TGTGCCAGCAGCCCCACTAGCGGGAGGGGAGGGGAGCAGTTCTTC. Its translation: CASSPTSGRGGEQFF. This chain joins TRBV7-9 and TRBJ2-1; 13 positions agree with TRBD2. Germline CDR1 and CDR2: SEHNR and FQNEAQ (reference sequence). The CDR3 loop spans 15 amino acids. Trimming removed 5 bases from V and 10 bases from J; junction bases left unmatched: 8.

This clone was recorded once. The J gene is TRBJ2-7, the V gene TRBV5-1; D unclear. V was pared by 6 bases and J by 0 bases, with 22 bases between. The CDR3 consists of 17 residues. Germline CDR1 SGHRS, CDR2 YFSETQ. CDR3 sequence: CASTTDAGILSSYEQYF. The CDR3 bases are TGCGCCAGCACCACAGATGCCGGAATTCTAAGCTCCTACGAGCAGTACTTC. The variable domain in full, completed from reference TRBV5-1 and TRBJ2-7, reads KAGVTQTPRYLIKTRGQQVTLSCSPISGHRSVSWYQQTPGQGLQFLFEYFSETQRNKGNFPGRFSGRQFSNSRSEMNVSTLELGDSALYLCASTTDAGILSSYEQYFGPGTRLTVT.

V is TRBV5-6 and J is TRBJ2-1; D tentatively fits TRBD1 or TRBD2 (5 bases each). The CDR3 is 16 residues long. Per the germline V gene, CDR1 is SGHDT and CDR2 is YYEEEE. The V gene lost 0 bases and the J gene lost 4 bases, with 14 bases spanning the gap. Here the CDR3 DNA reads TGTGCCAGCAGCTTGGTGGGACCGATGGTATACAATGAGCAGTTCTTC. It encodes CASSLVGPMVYNEQFF.

V is TRBV6-5 and J is TRBJ2-7; weak D call: TRBD1 (6 bases). Germline V CDR1 and CDR2: MNHEY, SVGAGI. V was shortened by 5 bases and J by 2 bases, with 16 bases between the two germline ends. This CDR3 is 15 amino acids long. DNA for the CDR3: TGTGCCAGCAGTCTCATCCAGGGGCACACCTACGAGCAGTACTTC. Its protein is CASSLIQGHTYEQYF.

The rearrangement joins TRBV19 to TRBJ1-5; perhaps TRBD1 as D (5 bases). The CDR3 is 15 amino acids. The germline V gene encodes CDR1 LNHDA and CDR2 SQIVND (reference sequence). V lost 0 bases and J 2 bases, leaving 8 bases between the germline ends. The DNA for the CDR3 is TGTGCCAGTAGTATAGATCGGGGGGGCAATCAGCCCCAGCATTTT. It yields the protein CASSIDRGGNQPQHF.

V and J are TRBV14 and TRBJ2-7, with D possibly being TRBD1 (5 bases). The CDR3 is 14 residues long. Between the trimmed V and J ends, which lost 0 bases and 4 bases, there was a span of 10 bases. The germline V gene encodes CDR1 SGHDN and CDR2 FVKESK. Here the CDR3 reads CASSQDRDRYEQYF. The CDR3 DNA reads as TGTGCCAGCAGCCAAGACAGGGATAGGTACGAGCAGTACTTC.

Concerning this clone: The sample contains more than one DNA sequence encoding this CDR3. J is TRBJ2-7 and V is TRBV28; D not resolved. This CDR3 spans 12 amino acids. Germline lookup yields CDR1 MDHEN and CDR2 SYDVKM. The V end lost 2 bases, the J end lost 3 bases, and 5 bases lay between the germline ends. CDR3 sequence (DNA): TGTGCCAGCAGTTTAGACGGCTACGAGCAGTACTTC. It translates to CASSLDGYEQYF.

This clone was detected once. The rearrangement joins TRBV2 to TRBJ1-1, with TRBD1 matching 9 bases. Germline CDR1 and CDR2: SNHLY and FYNNEI. The CDR3 contains 13 residues. V shed 6 bases and J 4 bases; nucleotides not matched to a gene: 3. CDR3 coding DNA: TGTGCCAGCAGCCTGACAGGGGGCACTGAAGCTTTCTTT. Protein sequence: CASSLTGGTEAFF.

In its sample, this clone was seen once. The rearrangement uses TRBV13 and TRBJ2-7; 9 bases match TRBD1. This CDR3 region has 14 residues. Germline V lookup: CDR1 PRHDT, CDR2 FYEKMQ (reference sequence). The V segment lost 0 bases and the J segment 3 bases; nucleotides outside the gene matches: 0. The chain's CDR3 is CASSLGGQGYEQYF. The DNA of the CDR3 is TGTGCCAGCAGCTTAGGGGGACAGGGCTACGAGCAGTACTTC.

CDR3 nucleotide sequence: TGTGCCAGCAGCCCCCGGGGAGACTTAATCCACTCTGGGGCCAACGTCCTGACTTTC. Translating gives CASSPRGDLIHSGANVLTF. The chain employs TRBV7-3 and TRBJ2-6; tentatively, D is TRBD2 (5 bases). The CDR3 covers 19 residues. V was pared by 5 bases and J by 0 bases, with 20 bases between. From germline, CDR1 is SGHTA and CDR2 FQGTGA. Filled out from reference TRBV7-3 and TRBJ2-6, the complete variable domain reads GAGVSQTPSNKVTEKGKYVELRCDPISGHTALYWYRQSLGQGPEFLIYFQGTGAADDSGLPNDRFFAVRPEGSVSTLKIQRTERGDSAVYLCASSPRGDLIHSGANVLTFGAGSRLTVL.

The CDR3 is CASSYLRTSSTDTQYF. CDR3 DNA: TGTGCCAGCAGTTACCTGAGGACTAGCTCCACAGATACGCAGTATTTT. The V gene is TRBV6-6, the J gene TRBJ2-3; 8 nucleotides align to TRBD2. Germline-derived CDR1 and CDR2 are MNHNY and SVGAGI (reference sequence). Trimming at V came to 2 bases and at J to 2 bases, leaving 6 bases not matched to a gene. The CDR3 is 16 amino acids.

The gene calls are TRBV4-1 and TRBJ2-6; D uncertain. The germline CDR1 and CDR2 sequences are MGHRA and YSYEKL. This CDR3 has 16 amino acids. V lost 0 bases and J lost 2, with 8 bases in between. CDR3 in amino acids: CASSQDPEPGANVLTF. In DNA form, the CDR3 reads TGCGCCAGCAGCCAAGATCCGGAGCCTGGGGCCAACGTCCTGACTTTC.

V usage is TRBV30 and J usage is TRBJ2-1, with 13 bases fitting TRBD2. This CDR3 has 14 residues. Trimming at V came to 5 bases and at J to 6 bases, leaving 4 bases not matched to a gene. In germline, CDR1 is GTSNPN, CDR2 SVGIG (reference sequence). The CDR3 DNA sequence: TGTGCCTGGGAAGGACTAGCGGGAGTCAATGAGCAGTTCTTC. It encodes CAWEGLAGVNEQFF.

The chain combines TRBV19 with TRBJ1-5; tentatively, D is TRBD1 (6 bases). V was shortened by 6 bases and J by 2 bases, with 17 bases between the two germline ends. Germline assignment: CDR1 LNHDA and CDR2 SQIVND (reference sequence). The CDR3 loop spans 16 amino acids. CDR3 DNA sequence: TGTGCCAGTAGGTTAAGGACAGAGGAGGGCAATCAGCCCCAGCATTTT. Protein sequence: CASRLRTEEGNQPQHF.

The CDR3 bases are TGTGCCAGCAGTTTCGGGGACTACAATGAGCAGTTCTTC. It codes for CASSFGDYNEQFF. V usage is TRBV27 and J usage is TRBJ2-1; the D gene is possibly TRBD2 (5 bases). The CDR3 is 13 amino acids. The germline gives CDR1 MNHEY, CDR2 SMNVEV (reference sequence). V was cut by 3 bases and J by 3 bases, with 6 bases left in between.

V and J are TRBV7-9 and TRBJ2-7; a possible D gene is TRBD2 (5 bases). V dropped 7 bases and J dropped 4 bases, with 17 bases sitting between them. This CDR3 has 14 residues. The germline V gene has CDR1 SEHNR and CDR2 FQNEAQ (reference sequence). The CDR3 sequence is CASTLPGRPYEQYF. CDR3 nucleotides: TGTGCCAGCACCCTACCGGGGAGACCGTACGAGCAGTACTTC.

The V and J genes are TRBV29-1 and TRBJ1-4, with D uncertain. Germline values: CDR1 SQVTM, CDR2 ANQGSEA. V was cut by 3 bases and J by 4 bases, with 12 bases left in between. CDR3 length: 14 residues. This chain's CDR3 is CSVEVGGINEKLFF. The CDR3 nucleotides are TGCAGCGTTGAGGTCGGCGGAATTAATGAAAAACTGTTTTTT.

The V call is TRBV4-1, the J call TRBJ2-7, with D possibly matching TRBD1 (6 bases). V was cut by 0 bases and J by 1 base, with 16 bases left in between. CDR1 and CDR2 (germline): MGHRA, YSYEKL. The CDR3 contains 17 residues. In DNA, the CDR3 is TGCGCCAGCAGCCAAGAAACAGGGTACGGTGGGTCCTACGAGCAGTACTTC. It codes for CASSQETGYGGSYEQYF.

The V call is TRBV11-2, the J call TRBJ2-1; D might be TRBD2 (6 bases). In germline, CDR1 is SGHAT, CDR2 FQNNGV. Between the trimmed V and J ends, which lost 5 bases and 0 bases, there was a span of 14 bases. The CDR3 is 16 amino acids. The chain's CDR3 is CASSQVGGDSYNEQFF. CDR3 nucleotide sequence: TGTGCCAGCAGCCAAGTCGGCGGGGACTCCTACAATGAGCAGTTCTTC.

This chain joins TRBV27 and TRBJ2-7; 9 bases agree with TRBD1. This CDR3 spans 16 amino acids. Per germline, CDR1 MNHEY and CDR2 SMNVEV (reference sequence). The trim removed 0 bases at V and 1 base at J, leaving 4 bases unmatched. CDR3 amino acids: CASSLSRGTGSYEQYF. The DNA of the CDR3 is TGTGCCAGCAGTTTATCTAGGGGGACAGGGTCCTACGAGCAGTACTTC.

The V gene is TRBV28, the J gene TRBJ2-6; 8 nucleotides agree with TRBD1. Germline lookup yields CDR1 MDHEN and CDR2 SYDVKM. The CDR3 has 16 residues. V was clipped by 3 bases and J by 0 bases; unmatched bases: 1. The CDR3 bases are TGTGCCAGCAGTTTGGACAGGGACTCTGGGGCCAACGTCCTGACTTTC. Translation gives CASSLDRDSGANVLTF.

This chain links TRBV5-1 with TRBJ1-3; D gene uncertain. V gave up 0 bases and J gave up 0 bases, with 7 bases separating them. Germline V gene lookup returns CDR1 SGHRS and CDR2 YFSETQ. The CDR3 contains 15 residues. DNA for the CDR3: TGCGCCAGCAGCTTGGATCCTTCCTCTGGAAACACCATATATTTT. Protein sequence: CASSLDPSSGNTIYF. Together with reference TRBV5-1 and TRBJ1-3, the CDR3 gives the full variable domain: KAGVTQTPRYLIKTRGQQVTLSCSPISGHRSVSWYQQTPGQGLQFLFEYFSETQRNKGNFPGRFSGRQFSNSRSEMNVSTLELGDSALYLCASSLDPSSGNTIYFGEGSWLTVV.

The chain has TRBV28 and TRBJ2-3; 12 bases align to TRBD2. The CDR3 totals 15 residues. Per germline, CDR1 MDHEN and CDR2 SYDVKM. V was clipped by 8 bases and J by 6 bases; unmatched bases: 9. The CDR3 protein is CASRTSGTYGDTQYF. In DNA, the CDR3 is TGTGCCAGCCGGACTAGCGGGACGTATGGGGATACGCAGTATTTT.